Listed below are T cell receptor beta chains from one sample, sequenced in a study of tissue T cells after allogeneic stem cell transplantation. Using immunoSEQ multiplex PCR, the repertoire was profiled, and TCRdb retains in-frame clones only, with some absent. Of approximately 45,000 clones in the sample, roughly 89% were seen once. The input for sequencing was blood, taken before transplantation. All receptors derive from a woman between 35 and 75 years old who later had graft-versus-host disease after an allogeneic stem cell transplant. Each CDR3 is given with its conserved first and last residue. A D gene is named only where the DNA matches it firmly. Clone size appears in some rows only: once, few, many, or a class for an expanded clone.

j_call d_call clone_size v_call cdr3_nt cdr3_aa
TRBJ2-3 . . TRBV7-2 TGTGCCAGCAGCTTTGACGTCCAAGATACGCAGTATTTT CASSFDVQDTQYF
TRBJ1-6 TRBD1 . TRBV7-6 TGTGCCAGCAGCCCGAGACAGGGGGCAAATTCACCCCTCCACTTT CASSPRQGANSPLHF
TRBJ2-7 . . TRBV10-2 TGCGCCACCTTGGGGGGTCCCTACGAGCAGTACTTC CATLGGPYEQYF
TRBJ1-1 . . TRBV4-1 TGCGCCAGCAGCCAAGAACGGGGTATCTCTGAAGCTTTCTTT CASSQERGISEAFF
TRBJ1-4 TRBD1 medium-sized TRBV7-2 TGTGCCAGCAGCTTTAACAGGGGATCGCAACTGTTTTTT CASSFNRGSQLFF
TRBJ1-2 . . TRBV2 TGTGCCAGCAGTGAAGGGCGGGGGTACTATGGCTACACCTTC CASSEGRGYYGYTF
TRBJ2-3 . . TRBV4-1 TGCGCCAGCAGCCTCCCCTTGGAGGGCGGTACGCAGTATTTT CASSLPLEGGTQYF
TRBJ2-6 . . TRBV25-1 TGTGCCAGCAGTCCCTTCCTCGGGACCCACAACGTCCTGACTTTC CASSPFLGTHNVLTF
TRBJ2-3 . . TRBV3-1/TRBV3-2 TGTGCCAGCAGTGGACTGGAAGTCACAGATACGCAGTATTTT CASSGLEVTDTQYF
TRBJ2-1 . . TRBV12-5 TGTGCTAGTGGTTTGGTACTGTCGGGAGCCTACAATGAGCAGTTCTTC CASGLVLSGAYNEQFF
TRBJ2-1 TRBD2 . TRBV6-5 TGTGCCAGCAGTTGGGCCGGACTAGCGGTGAATGAGCAGTTCTTC CASSWAGLAVNEQFF
TRBJ1-2 . . TRBV6-5 TGTGCCAGCACCCTCGGGACCTCCGGCTACACCTTC CASTLGTSGYTF
TRBJ2-2 . . TRBV7-9 TGTGCCAGCAGCTTAAGGGGGAATATAGTCGGGGAGCTGTTTTTT CASSLRGNIVGELFF
TRBJ1-6 . . TRBV28 TGTGCCAGCAGTTTAGGGGGGGCCCCTAATTCACCCCTCCACTTT CASSLGGAPNSPLHF
TRBJ1-2 . . TRBV4-3 TGCGCCAGCAGCCTAGACAGTCTTCCGTCTTATGGCTACACCTTC CASSLDSLPSYGYTF
TRBJ1-1 . once TRBV19 TGTGCCAGTAGCCCCCGGGCAGGGCCGAACACTGAAGCTTTCTTT CASSPRAGPNTEAFF
TRBJ2-1 TRBD2 . TRBV9 TGTGCCAGCAGCGTAGGAGCTAGCGGACACAATGAGCAGTTCTTC CASSVGASGHNEQFF
TRBJ1-3 . . TRBV6-5 TGTGCCAGCAGTCTCGCCACGAGCTCTGGAAACACCATATATTTT CASSLATSSGNTIYF
TRBJ2-2 . once TRBV3-1/TRBV3-2 TGTGCCAGCAGCCAGCCGACAAGTACCGGGGAGCTGTTTTTT CASSQPTSTGELFF
TRBJ1-2 TRBD1 . TRBV19 TGTGCCAGTAGACGACAGGGGGAACGGTATGGCTACACCTTC CASRRQGERYGYTF
TRBJ2-2 . . TRBV13 TGTGCCAGCAGCCCAGGGACCCGGAAAAACACCGGGGAGCTGTTTTTT CASSPGTRKNTGELFF
TRBJ1-6 . few TRBV7-2 TGTGCCAGCAGCTTCTCAAACAGCGGAAATTCACCCCTCCACTTT CASSFSNSGNSPLHF
TRBJ2-3 TRBD1 . TRBV15 TGTGCCACCCAAGGACAGGCCCGCACAGATACGCAGTATTTT CATQGQARTDTQYF
TRBJ2-5 TRBD2 . TRBV5-4 TGTGCCAGCAGCGTGCCGGGAGGAGGTTTGGAGACCCAGTACTTC CASSVPGGGLETQYF
TRBJ2-1 TRBD2 . TRBV4-3 TGCGCCAGCAGCCTAGGGACTAGCGGGCGGTTCGATGAGCAGTTCTTC CASSLGTSGRFDEQFF
TRBJ2-7 . . TRBV18 TGTGCCAGCTCACCGCTCTCTGGACAAGGGGCCTACGAGCAGTACTTC CASSPLSGQGAYEQYF
TRBJ2-1 . . TRBV7-2 TGTGCCAGCAGCTTAGTAGCATTAGGTGAGCAGTTCTTC CASSLVALGEQFF
TRBJ2-7 . . TRBV18 TGTGCCACCTCGGAGCAGGGGGGCTACGAGCAGTACTTC CATSEQGGYEQYF
TRBJ2-1 . large TRBV25-1 TGTGCCAGCAGTGGCCGGGACTACAATGAGCAGTTCTTC CASSGRDYNEQFF
TRBJ1-1 . . TRBV6-1 TGTGCCAGCAGTGAATTGGGGGGCACTGAAGCTTTCTTT CASSELGGTEAFF
TRBJ2-7 . . TRBV4-1 TGCGCCAGCAGCCAAGAAGTATCCTTCGCTATCGGGCAGTACTTC CASSQEVSFAIGQYF
TRBJ2-7 TRBD1 . TRBV15 TGTGCCACCAGCCGAGGTCCCCCGGGACAGGGTTACGAGCAGTACTTC CATSRGPPGQGYEQYF
TRBJ1-3 . . TRBV2 TGTGCCAGCAGTGAAAACTCTGGAAACACCATATATTTT CASSENSGNTIYF
TRBJ2-7 TRBD2 . TRBV3-1/TRBV3-2 TGTGCCAGCAGCCAGGAAGTGGGACTAGCGGGTGCCTACGAGCAGTACTTC CASSQEVGLAGAYEQYF
TRBJ2-2 TRBD1 large TRBV6-4 TGTGCCAGCAGTGACTCGGCGACAGGGGGAGGAAACACCGGGGAGCTGTTTTTT CASSDSATGGGNTGELFF
TRBJ2-1 . . TRBV18 TGTGCCAGCTCACCACCGAACTCACCCGACAACAATGAGCAGTTCTTC CASSPPNSPDNNEQFF
TRBJ1-5 . few TRBV6-5 TGTGCCAGCAATGGAGGCAGCAACCTTCAGCCCCAGCATTTT CASNGGSNLQPQHF
TRBJ1-6 . . TRBV3-1/TRBV3-2 TGTGCCAGCAGCCATCAAGGGATTAATTCACCCCTCCACTTT CASSHQGINSPLHF
TRBJ2-7 TRBD1 . TRBV28 TGTGCCAGCAGTCCTCCAGGGGGCGTACTTTACGAGCAGTACTTC CASSPPGGVLYEQYF
TRBJ2-6 . . TRBV28 TGTGCCAGCATCCGAGGGACCAACTCTGGGGCCAACGTCCTGACTTTC CASIRGTNSGANVLTF
TRBJ1-5 . . TRBV2 TGTGCCAGCAGTGACGCATTGGGAGATATTCAGCCCCAGCATTTT CASSDALGDIQPQHF
TRBJ1-5 TRBD1 . TRBV30 TGTGCCTGGACTAGGGGCAGGGGGCAACAGCCCCAGCATTTT CAWTRGRGQQPQHF
TRBJ1-5 TRBD1 . TRBV18 TGTGCCAGCTCACCAAGGGGAGGAACAGGGGGCCCGGGGCCCCAGCATTTT CASSPRGGTGGPGPQHF
TRBJ2-7 . . TRBV2 TGTGCCAGCAGTGAATGGGAGGAGCAGTACTTC CASSEWEEQYF
TRBJ2-1 TRBD2 . TRBV6-2/TRBV6-3 TGTGCCAGCAGTTACGGGGGGACTAGCGTCGGGAAGCAGTTCTTC CASSYGGTSVGKQFF
TRBJ1-4 . . TRBV2 TGTGCCAGCAGCCCTGGACAAGCCGACGGGGAAAAACTGTTTTTT CASSPGQADGEKLFF
TRBJ2-2 TRBD1 . TRBV18 TGTGCCAGCTCACCACGGACAGGGTCCACCGGGGAGCTGTTTTTT CASSPRTGSTGELFF
TRBJ2-5 . . TRBV2 TGTGCCAGCAGTGAAGGAGGACAGCTTCAAGAGACCCAGTACTTC CASSEGGQLQETQYF
TRBJ2-1 TRBD1 . TRBV14 TGTGCCAGCAGCCAAGAGGGGACAGCGACCTACAATGAGCAGTTCTTC CASSQEGTATYNEQFF
TRBJ2-7 . once TRBV11-2 TGTGCCAGCAGTTTTAACTACGAGCAGTACTTC CASSFNYEQYF
TRBJ2-3 TRBD2 . TRBV5-1 TGCGCCAGCAGAGCGGGAGGGGGGACAGATACGCAGTATTTT CASRAGGGTDTQYF
TRBJ2-7 . . TRBV4-1 TGCGCCAGCAGCCAAGCGGCCAGACAAACCTACGAGCAGTACTTC CASSQAARQTYEQYF
TRBJ2-7 TRBD2 . TRBV10-3 TGTGCCATCAGTCTCCGAAAAGCGGGAGAATCTTACGAGCAGTACTTC CAISLRKAGESYEQYF
TRBJ2-7 TRBD2 . TRBV7-2 TGTGCCAGCAGCTTGGCTAGCGGGGTGAGCTCCTACGAGCAGTACTTC CASSLASGVSSYEQYF